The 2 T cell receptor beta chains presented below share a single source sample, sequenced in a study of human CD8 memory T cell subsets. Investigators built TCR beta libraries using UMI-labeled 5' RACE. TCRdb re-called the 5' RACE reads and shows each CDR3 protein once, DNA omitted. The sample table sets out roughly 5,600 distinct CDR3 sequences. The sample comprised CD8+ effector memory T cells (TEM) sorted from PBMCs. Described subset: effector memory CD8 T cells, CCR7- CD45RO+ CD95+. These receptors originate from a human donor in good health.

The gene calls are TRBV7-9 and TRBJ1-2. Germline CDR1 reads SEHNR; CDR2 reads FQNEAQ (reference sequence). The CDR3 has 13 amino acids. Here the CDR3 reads CASSRYSHYGYTF.

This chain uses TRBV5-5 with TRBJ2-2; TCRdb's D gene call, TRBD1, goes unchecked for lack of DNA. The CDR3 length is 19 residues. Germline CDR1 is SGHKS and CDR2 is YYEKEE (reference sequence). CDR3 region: CASSLEWAGVDMYTGELFF.